The 30 T cell receptor beta chains reported below all come from one sample, sequenced in a study of beta chain features in type 1 diabetes. Study outcomes and limitations: In all four CD4+ subsets, TCRB CDR3 length was significantly, moderately reduced in type 1 diabetes.

No cognate antigen is known for these TCRs. Reverse transcribing all isolated RNA meant expressed TCRB transcripts were sequenced. Libraries were prepared by immunoSEQ multiplex PCR; TCRdb keeps only in-frame clonotypes and omits some of them. The sample consists of around 130,000 clones, 7.5% to 9.5% of them appearing once. Sequencing was done on a sample of central memory CD4+ T cells from blood. The receptors stem from a man aged 25-40 years with type 1 diabetes.

The CDR3 reads CASSLGVGEVNEQFF. CDR3 DNA: TGTGCCAGCAGCTTAGGGGTAGGGGAGGTCAATGAGCAGTTCTTC. The gene calls are TRBV11-2 and TRBJ2-1, with a possible D match to TRBD2 (6 bases). Germline CDR1 reads SGHAT; CDR2 reads FQNNGV. Deletions cut 1 base from V and 6 bases from J, with 13 bases between. This CDR3 contains 15 residues.

This clone was counted a few times. The chain is built from TRBV30 and TRBJ1-1; no reliable D call. This CDR3 region has 13 residues. V lost 7 bases and J lost 6, with 18 bases in between. From germline, CDR1 is GTSNPN and CDR2 SVGIG (reference sequence). CDR3 bases: TGTGCCTTCCGACCTGGAACAAGCGCTGAAGCTTTCTTT. It specifies CAFRPGTSAEAFF. Full variable domain (outside the CDR3, taken from reference TRBV30 and TRBJ1-1): SQTIHQWPATLVQPVGSPLSLECTVEGTSNPNLYWYRQAAGRGLQLLFYSVGIGQISSEVPQNLSASRPQDRQFILSSKKLLLSDSGFYLCAFRPGTSAEAFFGQGTRLTVV.

The J gene is TRBJ2-1, the V gene TRBV12-5, with TRBD1 matching over 7 bases. The CDR3 runs 14 residues. Losses at the gene ends were 6 bases for V and 0 bases for J; bases not matched to a gene: 2. Germline CDR1 LGHNT, CDR2 FRNRAP. CDR3 nucleotides: TGTGCTAGTGGGCCAGGGGGCTCCTACAATGAGCAGTTCTTC. This translates into CASGPGGSYNEQFF.

The J gene is TRBJ1-4, the V gene TRBV7-8; 7 positions match TRBD1. V gave up 5 bases and J gave up 4 bases; unmatched junction bases: 1. There are 13 residues in the CDR3. CDR1 and CDR2 from the germline V gene are SGHVS and FQNEAQ. CDR3 protein: CASSRDSNEKLFF. CDR3 coding DNA: TGTGCCAGCAGCAGGGACAGTAATGAAAAACTGTTTTTT.

This clone was observed a few times. V gene TRBV10-3 combines with J gene TRBJ2-7; tentative D call: TRBD1 (6 bases). The germline V gene encodes CDR1 ENHRY and CDR2 SYGVKD. This CDR3 region has 17 residues. With 4 bases removed from V and 0 bases from J, the gap between germline ends came to 19 bases. The CDR3 DNA reads as TGTGCCATCAGTGGGGGGCCAATTAGGGTAAGCTCCTACGAGCAGTACTTC. Translation: CAISGGPIRVSSYEQYF.

V gene TRBV5-1 combines with J gene TRBJ1-1; TRBD1 matches at 9 bases. Germline values: CDR1 SGHRS, CDR2 YFSETQ. This CDR3 is 15 amino acids long. V dropped 4 bases and J dropped 4; count of bases not matched to a gene: 8. CDR3 bases: TGCGCCAGCAGCAACACGGGACAGGGCCCCACTGAAGCTTTCTTT. It is translated as CASSNTGQGPTEAFF.

This chain joins TRBV2 and TRBJ2-1; possible D gene TRBD2, 5 bases. V was trimmed by 4 bases and J by 6 bases, leaving 10 bases between them. Germline V gene sequence: CDR1 SNHLY, CDR2 FYNNEI. There are 13 residues in the CDR3. DNA for the CDR3: TGTGCCAGCAGTGGCTGGACTGGCAATGAGCAGTTCTTC. It is translated as CASSGWTGNEQFF. The full variable domain, rest sourced from reference TRBV2 and TRBJ2-1, is EPEVTQTPSHQVTQMGQEVILRCVPISNHLYFYWYRQILGQKVEFLVSFYNNEISEKSEIFDDQFSVERPDGSNFTLKIRSTKLEDSAMYFCASSGWTGNEQFFGPGTRLTVL.

This rearrangement joins TRBV6-4 to TRBJ2-5; 7 nucleotides agree with TRBD2. The V gene end was trimmed by 2 bases and the J gene end by 11 bases; junction bases not matched to a gene: 8. The CDR3 extends over 13 amino acids. Germline V gene data show CDR1 as MRHNA and CDR2 as SNTAGT. This CDR3 reads CASSDTSESPQYF. CDR3 nucleotide sequence: TGTGCCAGCAGTGACACTAGCGAGTCCCCTCAGTACTTC.

In nucleotides, the CDR3 is TGTGCCAGCAGCCGTTACAGTGTTAGCTCCTACAATGAGCAGTTCTTC. It translates to CASSRYSVSSYNEQFF. The chain joins TRBV11-2 to TRBJ2-1; D gene ambiguous. Trimming shortened V by 5 bases and J by 0 bases, and 14 bases separated the two germline ends. Germline V CDR1 and CDR2: SGHAT, FQNNGV. The CDR3 covers 16 residues.

This clone was observed a handful of times. V and J are TRBV7-3 and TRBJ2-2; the match to TRBD1 covers 8 bases. Germline V gene lookup returns CDR1 SGHTA and CDR2 FQGTGA. Trimming took 5 bases from V and 0 from J; bases not matched to a gene: 8. The CDR3 loop spans 17 amino acids. CDR3 in amino acids: CASSRQGPTANTGELFF. The CDR3 nucleotides are TGTGCCAGCAGCCGACAGGGGCCGACCGCGAACACCGGGGAGCTGTTTTTT.

CDR3 protein: CASSFRAGGANVLTF. CDR3 DNA: TGTGCCAGCAGCTTCAGGGCGGGAGGGGCCAACGTCCTGACTTTC. This chain connects TRBV7-3 to TRBJ2-6, with D possibly being TRBD2 (6 bases). CDR1 is SGHTA, CDR2 FQGTGA, per germline. Trimming took 3 bases from V and 4 from J, leaving 10 bases between them. The CDR3 extends over 15 amino acids.

The chain joins TRBV7-3 to TRBJ2-2; perhaps TRBD1 as D (6 bases). CDR3 length: 15 residues. The V gene lost 5 bases and the J gene lost 6 bases, with 16 bases spanning the gap. The germline V gene encodes CDR1 SGHTA and CDR2 FQGTGA. CDR3 nucleotides: TGTGCCAGCAGCCAACAGGGTCGTGGCTCCGGGGAGCTGTTTTTT. Translation gives CASSQQGRGSGELFF.

The J gene is TRBJ2-5, the V gene TRBV9; tentative D call: TRBD2 (6 bases). The CDR3 extends over 14 amino acids. Germline CDR1 is SGDLS and CDR2 is YYNGEE. Trimming shortened V by 4 bases and J by 5 bases, and 15 bases separated the two germline ends. This chain's CDR3 is CASSPRASAETQYF. The CDR3 nucleotides read TGTGCCAGCAGCCCCCGCGCTAGCGCTGAGACCCAGTACTTC. Full variable domain (remainder filled in from reference TRBV9 and TRBJ2-5): DSGVTQTPKHLITATGQRVTLRCSPRSGDLSVYWYQQSLDQGLQFLIQYYNGEERAKGNILERFSAQQFPDLHSELNLSSLELGDSALYFCASSPRASAETQYFGPGTRLLVL.

The chain is built from TRBV27 and TRBJ2-1; the match to TRBD2 covers 12 bases. J was trimmed by 7 bases and V by 0 bases; bases with no gene match: 4. Germline CDR1 reads MNHEY; CDR2 reads SMNVEV (reference sequence). The length of the CDR3 is 16 residues. The DNA of the CDR3 is TGTGCCAGCAGTTTATCGCTAGCGGGGGGGCTTAATGAGCAGTTCTTC. Translated, it gives CASSLSLAGGLNEQFF.

The table lists this clone with a few counts. V is TRBV5-4 and J is TRBJ1-1; D is perhaps TRBD1 (5 bases). The CDR3 loop spans 14 amino acids. Trimming stripped 2 bases from V and 0 bases from J, with 8 bases between. CDR1 is SGHNT, CDR2 YYREEE, per germline (reference sequence). CDR3 protein: CASSFVGVNTEAFF. The CDR3 DNA reads TGTGCCAGCAGCTTCGTAGGGGTGAACACTGAAGCTTTCTTT. Together with reference TRBV5-4 and TRBJ1-1, the CDR3 gives the full variable domain: ETGVTQSPTHLIKTRGQQVTLRCSSQSGHNTVSWYQQALGQGPQFIFQYYREEENGRGNFPPRFSGLQFPNYSSELNVNALELDDSALYLCASSFVGVNTEAFFGQGTRLTVV.

In its sample, this clone was seen once. The chain carries TRBV7-3 and TRBJ2-1; 9 bases line up with TRBD1. The ends lost 4 bases at V and 6 bases at J; junction bases unmatched: 1. Per germline, CDR1 SGHTA and CDR2 FQGTGA. The CDR3 is 13 amino acids. CDR3 residues: CASSSGQGNEQFF. CDR3 coding DNA: TGTGCCAGCAGCTCGGGACAGGGCAATGAGCAGTTCTTC.

The rearrangement joins TRBV12-5 to TRBJ1-1, with D unresolved. Trimming took 0 bases from V and 5 from J, leaving 7 bases between them. The CDR3 extends over 13 amino acids. CDR1 LGHNT and CDR2 FRNRAP come from the germline V gene. The CDR3 DNA follows: TGTGCTAGTGGTTTGGTCGCGGGGACTGAAGCTTTCTTT. Translating gives CASGLVAGTEAFF.

The V gene is TRBV5-1, the J gene TRBJ2-2; possibly TRBD2 for D (5 bases). Germline lookup yields CDR1 SGHRS and CDR2 YFSETQ. Trimming took off 6 bases at V and 5 bases at J, with 14 bases between the two ends. This CDR3 has 14 amino acids. The CDR3, as DNA: TGCGCCAGCACTCAGTCTCCGGGGACCGGGGAGCTGTTTTTT. It specifies CASTQSPGTGELFF.

This clone has more than one count but fewer than ten. V and J are TRBV2 and TRBJ2-6; no definite D call. The CDR3 consists of 15 residues. Germline loops: CDR1 SNHLY, CDR2 FYNNEI. Between the trimmed V and J ends, which lost 0 bases and 0 bases, there was a span of 3 bases. CDR3 protein: CASSEANSGANVLTF. CDR3 DNA: TGTGCCAGCAGTGAAGCCAACTCTGGGGCCAACGTCCTGACTTTC.

The sample holds a few counts of this clone. The chain uses TRBV7-2 and TRBJ2-7; 10 nucleotides agree with TRBD1. The trim removed 5 bases at V and 2 bases at J, leaving 9 bases unmatched. CDR1 is SGHTA, CDR2 FQGNSA, per germline. The CDR3 is 16 amino acids. In DNA, the CDR3 is TGTGCCAGCAGCGCGGGCGGGACAGGGGTGGCCTACGAGCAGTACTTC. Its translation: CASSAGGTGVAYEQYF.

V is TRBV2 and J is TRBJ2-3; a possible D gene is TRBD1 (5 bases). CDR3 length equals 15 residues. In germline, CDR1 is SNHLY, CDR2 FYNNEI. Trimming removed 7 bases from V and 1 base from J, with 15 bases in between. The CDR3 region is CASNRPGHGTDTQYF. CDR3 in DNA: TGTGCCAGCAACCGCCCAGGGCACGGCACAGATACGCAGTATTTT. The full variable domain, rest sourced from reference TRBV2 and TRBJ2-3, is EPEVTQTPSHQVTQMGQEVILRCVPISNHLYFYWYRQILGQKVEFLVSFYNNEISEKSEIFDDQFSVERPDGSNFTLKIRSTKLEDSAMYFCASNRPGHGTDTQYFGPGTRLTVL.

This clone was counted a few times. The J gene is TRBJ2-7, the V gene TRBV4-2; 11 positions agree with TRBD1. The CDR3 runs to 16 residues. The ends lost 3 bases at V and 4 bases at J; junction bases unmatched: 8. Germline-derived CDR1 and CDR2 are LGHNA and YNFKEQ. CDR3 sequence (DNA): TGTGCCAGCAGCCAGCCGGGACAGGGGGTGGGGTACGAGCAGTACTTC. This sequence encodes CASSQPGQGVGYEQYF.

This clone was seen only a few times. The chain recombines TRBV28 with TRBJ1-5, with 8 bases identical to TRBD1. CDR1 and CDR2 (germline): MDHEN, SYDVKM. The CDR3 length is 15 residues. The V gene end was trimmed by 2 bases and the J gene end by 6 bases; junction bases not matched to a gene: 6. Written as DNA, the CDR3 is TGTGCCAGCAGTTTAGGGCGCAGGGGGCGTCAGCCCCAGCATTTT. Protein sequence: CASSLGRRGRQPQHF.

The V gene is TRBV19, the J gene TRBJ1-5; tentative D call: TRBD1 (6 bases). V gave up 6 bases and J gave up 3 bases, with 9 bases separating them. The length of the CDR3 is 13 residues. The germline V gene encodes CDR1 LNHDA and CDR2 SQIVND (reference sequence). CDR3 sequence reads: CASRDRNNQPQHF. The DNA of the CDR3 is TGTGCCAGTAGGGACAGAAACAATCAGCCCCAGCATTTT.

This clone turned up a few times. The CDR3 region has the DNA TGCGCCAGCAGCTCGCCAGGCCGCCAAGGGCAGTTCTTC. The encoded protein is CASSSPGRQGQFF. This chain connects TRBV5-1 to TRBJ2-1; no firm D call. Per the germline V gene, CDR1 is SGHRS and CDR2 is YFSETQ. CDR3 size: 13 residues. V was trimmed by 3 bases and J by 12 bases, leaving 16 bases between them. The complete variable domain, with remaining parts taken from reference TRBV5-1 and TRBJ2-1, reads KAGVTQTPRYLIKTRGQQVTLSCSPISGHRSVSWYQQTPGQGLQFLFEYFSETQRNKGNFPGRFSGRQFSNSRSEMNVSTLELGDSALYLCASSSPGRQGQFFGPGTRLTVL.

This clone has a count of ten or more. The gene calls are TRBV14 and TRBJ2-3; 10 bases agree with TRBD1. The germline gives CDR1 SGHDN, CDR2 FVKESK. The CDR3 length is 14 residues. V shed 5 bases and J 6 bases; nucleotides not matched to a gene: 5. DNA for the CDR3: TGTGCCAGCAGCTACCGGGACAGGGGTGATACGCAGTATTTT. Residues: CASSYRDRGDTQYF.

This chain links TRBV11-2 with TRBJ1-5; the D is unclear. Trimming took 5 bases from V and 1 from J, leaving 9 bases between them. The CDR3 contains 14 residues. In germline, CDR1 is SGHAT, CDR2 FQNNGV. CDR3 residues: CASSPPGSNQPQHF. The CDR3 DNA follows: TGTGCCAGCAGCCCCCCGGGGAGCAATCAGCCCCAGCATTTT.

CDR3 DNA: TGTGCCAGCAGTTACACAGGGCAAGAGACCCAGTACTTC. Translating it yields CASSYTGQETQYF. The chain employs TRBV7-3 and TRBJ2-5; D is perhaps TRBD1 (6 bases). CDR1 is SGHTA, CDR2 FQGTGA, per germline. The CDR3 is 13 residues long. Trimming shortened V by 6 bases and J by 2 bases, and 10 bases separated the two germline ends.

J is TRBJ1-1 and V is TRBV7-2; D gene unclear. Per the germline V gene, CDR1 is SGHTA and CDR2 is FQGNSA. This CDR3 spans 16 amino acids. Trimming took off 5 bases at V and 0 bases at J, with 16 bases between the two ends. The CDR3 here is CASSPWAGRMNTEAFF. The CDR3 coding sequence is TGTGCCAGCAGCCCCTGGGCGGGGAGAATGAACACTGAAGCTTTCTTT.

The chain employs TRBV30 and TRBJ2-1; TRBD2 aligns across 9 bases. Germline lookup yields CDR1 GTSNPN and CDR2 SVGIG (reference sequence). V lost 5 bases and J lost 4; bases outside the gene matches: 18. The CDR3 spans 18 residues. CDR3 sequence: CAWVDKGRGLADYNEQFF. For the CDR3, the DNA is TGTGCCTGGGTGGACAAGGGCCGGGGACTAGCTGATTACAATGAGCAGTTCTTC.